The present T cell receptor (beta chain) was sequenced within a study of T cell responses to AZD1222 COVID-19 vaccine. Overall study: Whether given at about 4 or about 12 weeks, second doses were pooled.

With regard to this clone: What it recognizes is unknown.

CDR1 MDHEN and CDR2 SYDVKM come from the germline V gene. V lost 5 bases and J 8 bases, leaving 19 bases between the germline ends. There are 15 residues in the CDR3. Study-level points and caveats: Repertoire sampling happened only post peak T cell response. Only a handful of individuals given AZD1222 were seropositive at baseline. Vaccine-associated CD4 TCRs spanned spike, dominant at 160-218 and 743-854.

Method: immunoSEQ multiplex PCR; TCRdb's copy keeps in-frame clones and lacks some. The table has roughly 150,000 clones, approximately 90% seen once; the top ten hold 1.8%. This receptor was taken from an adult in good health. This chain uses TRBV28 with TRBJ2-4, with D possibly being TRBD1 (7 bases). The specimen comprised peripheral blood, sampled on day 0 of AZD1222 vaccination. The CDR3 region is CASSPPAGGLDIQYF. CDR3 DNA: TGTGCCAGCAGTCCACCCGCAGGGGGGCTGGACATTCAGTACTTC.